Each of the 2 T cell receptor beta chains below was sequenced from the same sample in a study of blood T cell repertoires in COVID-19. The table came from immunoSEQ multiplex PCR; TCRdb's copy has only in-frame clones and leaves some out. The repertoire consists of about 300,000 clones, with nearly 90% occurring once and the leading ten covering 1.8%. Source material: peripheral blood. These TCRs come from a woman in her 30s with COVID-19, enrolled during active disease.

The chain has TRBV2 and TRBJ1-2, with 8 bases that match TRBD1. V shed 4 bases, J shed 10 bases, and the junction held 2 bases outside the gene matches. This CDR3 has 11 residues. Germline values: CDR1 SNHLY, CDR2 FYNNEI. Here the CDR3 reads CASSGTGLYTF. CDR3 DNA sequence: TGTGCCAGCAGTGGGACAGGGCTCTACACCTTC. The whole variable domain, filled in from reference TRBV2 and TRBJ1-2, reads EPEVTQTPSHQVTQMGQEVILRCVPISNHLYFYWYRQILGQKVEFLVSFYNNEISEKSEIFDDQFSVERPDGSNFTLKIRSTKLEDSAMYFCASSGTGLYTFGSGTRLTVV.

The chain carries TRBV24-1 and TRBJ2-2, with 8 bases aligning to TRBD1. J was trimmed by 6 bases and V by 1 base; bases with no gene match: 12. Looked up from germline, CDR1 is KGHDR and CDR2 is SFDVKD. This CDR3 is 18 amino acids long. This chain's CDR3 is CATSDFGRGLGSAGELFF. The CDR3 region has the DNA TGTGCCACCAGTGATTTCGGCAGGGGGCTTGGTTCGGCCGGGGAGCTGTTTTTT.